These 22 T cell receptor beta chains were all obtained from the same sample, sequenced in a study of OX40 agonist ivuxolimab in advanced cancers. The assay was immunoSEQ multiplex PCR, and TCRdb's table has in-frame clones only and misses some. The sample has 98,000 or so clones, nearly 90% seen once. Here the sequenced sample was CD4+ or CD8+ T cells sorted from blood, taken in a trial of the OX40 agonist ivuxolimab. The source is an adult with an advanced solid tumor such as melanoma, head and neck, liver or kidney cancer.

V is TRBV30 and J is TRBJ1-5; 10 bases agree with TRBD1. There are 15 residues in the CDR3. Germline values: CDR1 GTSNPN, CDR2 SVGIG (reference sequence). V was clipped by 2 bases and J by 2 bases; unmatched bases: 3. The CDR3 DNA follows: TGTGCCTGGAGTTCGGACAGGGGGGGCAATCAGCCCCAGCATTTT. Its protein is CAWSSDRGGNQPQHF.

The V call is TRBV9, the J call TRBJ1-1, with a tentative D call TRBD1 (6 bases). V lost 4 bases and J lost 1, with 14 bases in between. The CDR3 covers 15 residues. Per the germline V gene, CDR1 is SGDLS and CDR2 is YYNGEE. In DNA form, the CDR3 reads TGTGCCAGCAGCCCGTACGGACAGACGAACACTGAAGCTTTCTTT. Protein: CASSPYGQTNTEAFF. Full variable domain (outside the CDR3, taken from reference TRBV9 and TRBJ1-1): DSGVTQTPKHLITATGQRVTLRCSPRSGDLSVYWYQQSLDQGLQFLIQYYNGEERAKGNILERFSAQQFPDLHSELNLSSLELGDSALYFCASSPYGQTNTEAFFGQGTRLTVV.

The chain employs TRBV5-1 and TRBJ2-1; D not resolved. The ends were cut back, 0 bases at V and 10 bases at J, with 5 bases in the middle. Germline values: CDR1 SGHRS, CDR2 YFSETQ. This CDR3 is 11 amino acids long. CDR3 sequence: CASSLDGEQFF. The CDR3 bases are TGCGCCAGCAGCTTGGACGGAGAGCAGTTCTTC.

The chain recombines TRBV2 with TRBJ2-7; 7 bases line up with TRBD1. The CDR3 has 13 amino acids. J lost 9 bases, V lost 1 base, and 6 bases had no gene match. CDR1 and CDR2 (germline): SNHLY, FYNNEI. The CDR3: CASSEGGQGVQYF. CDR3 nucleotide sequence: TGTGCCAGCAGTGAAGGTGGCCAGGGGGTGCAGTACTTC. Using reference TRBV2 and TRBJ2-7 for the parts outside the CDR3, the full variable domain is EPEVTQTPSHQVTQMGQEVILRCVPISNHLYFYWYRQILGQKVEFLVSFYNNEISEKSEIFDDQFSVERPDGSNFTLKIRSTKLEDSAMYFCASSEGGQGVQYFGPGTRLTVT.

In its sample, this clone was seen a few times. The chain combines TRBV19 with TRBJ1-2, with unresolved D. The CDR3 spans 13 residues. Germline CDR1 reads LNHDA; CDR2 reads SQIVND (reference sequence). Trimming left V 3 bases short and J 8 bases short, with 13 bases between. The CDR3 DNA follows: TGTGCCAGTAGTATTGGCAGTGGAGTGGGCTACACCTTC. Its protein is CASSIGSGVGYTF.

V and J are TRBV5-6 and TRBJ1-2; a weak D match, TRBD1 (5 bases). V was shortened by 0 bases and J by 8 bases, with 14 bases between the two germline ends. CDR1 SGHDT and CDR2 YYEEEE come from the germline V gene. The CDR3 sequence is 14 residues long. The CDR3 loop reads CASSLGPGVQGYTF. As DNA, the CDR3 is TGTGCCAGCAGCTTGGGTCCGGGGGTTCAAGGCTACACCTTC.

The chain uses TRBV6-1 and TRBJ1-1; 7 nucleotides align to TRBD1. The CDR3 extends over 15 amino acids. V was pared by 4 bases and J by 5 bases, with 10 bases of the junction left unmatched. The germline gives CDR1 MNHNS, CDR2 SASEGT. CDR3 protein: CASSARQGGVTEAFF. The CDR3 DNA is TGTGCCAGCAGTGCCCGACAGGGAGGAGTAACTGAAGCTTTCTTT.

This chain joins TRBV19 and TRBJ2-7, with a weak D call TRBD2 (6 bases). CDR3 length: 14 amino acids. Looked up from germline, CDR1 is LNHDA and CDR2 is SQIVND (reference sequence). Trimming took 7 bases from V and 3 from J, leaving 16 bases between them. DNA for the CDR3: TGTGCCAGTAACCCATCGGGAGACCACTACGAGCAGTACTTC. It specifies CASNPSGDHYEQYF.

The chain recombines TRBV7-9 with TRBJ2-5; 9 nucleotides agree with TRBD1. Germline V gene lookup returns CDR1 SEHNR and CDR2 FQNEAQ (reference sequence). CDR3 length: 15 amino acids. The junction had 5 bases not matched to a gene; V was cut back by 1 base and J by 5 bases. The CDR3 region has the DNA TGTGCCAGCAGCTTAGAAGGACAGGGGTACGAGACCCAGTACTTC. Its translation is CASSLEGQGYETQYF.

The chain is built from TRBV7-6 and TRBJ1-1; D is perhaps TRBD1 (6 bases). Germline V CDR1 and CDR2: SGHVS, FNYEAQ. V lost 4 bases, J lost 4 bases, and 16 bases lay in between. The CDR3 has 15 residues. In DNA, the CDR3 is TGTGCCAGCAGCTCGGTAGAGACAGGCCCCACTGAAGCTTTCTTT. Translating gives CASSSVETGPTEAFF.

This chain links TRBV7-9 with TRBJ2-7; 13 bases match TRBD2. Germline V gene data show CDR1 as SEHNR and CDR2 as FQNEAQ (reference sequence). The CDR3 has 15 amino acids. After removal of 3 bases from V and 4 bases from J, the junction contained 3 bases not matched to a gene. As DNA, the CDR3 is TGTGCCAGCAGCTTCGGACTAGCGGGAGCTTACGAGCAGTACTTC. Translated: CASSFGLAGAYEQYF.

In the case of this clone: Other DNA sequences in the same sample also yield this CDR3. V and J are TRBV19 and TRBJ1-2; D is unclear. Germline V gene sequence: CDR1 LNHDA, CDR2 SQIVND (reference sequence). This CDR3 contains 14 residues. V was trimmed by 1 base and J by 2 bases, leaving 8 bases between them. The CDR3 coding sequence is TGTGCCAGTAGTATAGGGTCGGGAAACTATGGCTACACCTTC. Encoded protein: CASSIGSGNYGYTF.

V usage is TRBV7-2 and J usage is TRBJ2-7, with 10 bases fitting TRBD2. This CDR3 comprises 16 residues. The V gene end was trimmed by 5 bases and the J gene end by 3 bases; junction bases not matched to a gene: 10. The germline V gene encodes CDR1 SGHTA and CDR2 FQGNSA. In nucleotides, the CDR3 is TGTGCCAGCAGCCTTCCGACTAGCGGGTTACACTACGAGCAGTACTTC. This translates into CASSLPTSGLHYEQYF. Filled out from reference TRBV7-2 and TRBJ2-7, the complete variable domain reads GAGVSQSPSNKVTEKGKDVELRCDPISGHTALYWYRQSLGQGLEFLIYFQGNSAPDKSGLPSDRFSAERTGGSVSTLTIQRTQQEDSAVYLCASSLPTSGLHYEQYFGPGTRLTVT.

The chain employs TRBV28 and TRBJ2-5; 8 nucleotides match TRBD1. V lost 2 bases, J lost 4 bases, and 3 bases stayed unmatched. The CDR3 sequence is 14 residues long. From germline, CDR1 is MDHEN and CDR2 SYDVKM. CDR3 region: CASSLGQGIETQYF. CDR3 nucleotide sequence: TGTGCCAGCAGTTTAGGACAGGGTATAGAGACCCAGTACTTC.

The chain couples TRBV19 to TRBJ2-1, with 10 bases that match TRBD2. Trimming at V came to 6 bases and at J to 4 bases, leaving 6 bases not matched to a gene. This CDR3 contains 15 residues. Germline values: CDR1 LNHDA, CDR2 SQIVND (reference sequence). The CDR3 protein is CASSPLAGEYNEQFF. DNA for the CDR3: TGTGCCAGTAGCCCTCTAGCGGGAGAGTACAATGAGCAGTTCTTC.

The DNA of the CDR3 is TGCGCCAGCAGCCAAGAAAGGCAGGGGCCCGTTCCTCTCTACGAGCAGTACTTC. Its translation: CASSQERQGPVPLYEQYF. This chain links TRBV4-1 with TRBJ2-7, with D possibly TRBD1 on 6 matching bases. Germline CDR1 reads MGHRA; CDR2 reads YSYEKL. The CDR3 spans 18 residues. The V end was cut by 0 bases, the J end by 3 bases, with 21 bases between.

This sequence joins TRBV19 and TRBJ2-7, with D unresolved. The length of the CDR3 is 12 residues. Deletions cut 3 bases from V and 9 bases from J, with 12 bases between. Germline V gene data show CDR1 as LNHDA and CDR2 as SQIVND (reference sequence). DNA for the CDR3: TGTGCCAGTAGTATGGGCGTGCTACCGCAGTACTTC. It is translated as CASSMGVLPQYF.

As for this clone: At one end the junction does not follow the germline gene, possibly because of a read error. The CDR3 region has the DNA TGTGCTAGCAGCCGGGGGCAGAACACTGAAGCTTTCTTT. It codes for CASSRGQNTEAFF. This chain uses TRBV7-7 with TRBJ1-1; TRBD1 is a possible D gene (6 bases). This CDR3 contains 13 residues. Germline CDR1 SSHAT, CDR2 FNYEAQ (reference sequence).

This rearrangement joins TRBV4-1 to TRBJ2-7; 8 bases are a match to TRBD1. The CDR3 length is 15 residues. Germline V lookup: CDR1 MGHRA, CDR2 YSYEKL. V was pared by 4 bases and J by 0 bases, with 5 bases of the junction left unmatched. The CDR3 loop is CASSLGGTGSYEQYF. The CDR3 bases are TGCGCCAGCAGCCTCGGAGGGACAGGCTCCTACGAGCAGTACTTC.

The chain combines TRBV7-9 with TRBJ2-7; 9 bases agree with TRBD1. Trimming removed 3 bases from V and 7 bases from J; junction bases left unmatched: 10. The CDR3 runs to 15 residues. Germline V CDR1 and CDR2: SEHNR, FQNEAQ (reference sequence). The CDR3 protein is CASSFSGQGYLEQYF. CDR3 in DNA: TGTGCCAGCAGCTTCTCCGGACAGGGGTACCTAGAGCAGTACTTC.

The rearrangement uses TRBV2 and TRBJ2-1; TRBD2 is a possible D gene (5 bases). Trimming shortened V by 7 bases and J by 8 bases, and 6 bases separated the two germline ends. The CDR3 runs to 10 residues. The germline V gene has CDR1 SNHLY and CDR2 FYNNEI. This CDR3 reads CASMEDEQFF. Written as DNA, the CDR3 is TGTGCCAGCATGGAGGATGAGCAGTTCTTC.

This clone has only a few counts. This chain uses TRBV4-1 with TRBJ2-7; possibly TRBD2 for D (6 bases). V lost 2 bases, J lost 6 bases, and 17 bases lay in between. The CDR3 covers 15 residues. The germline gives CDR1 MGHRA, CDR2 YSYEKL. DNA for the CDR3: TGCGCCAGCAGCCAACGGCGGGGAGAAAGGGGCGAGCAGTACTTC. It codes for CASSQRRGERGEQYF.